Listed below are T cell receptor beta chains from one sample, sequenced in a study of T cell repertoires in cytomegalovirus infection. MiXCR, applied by TCRdb to the reads, yields one record per CDR3 protein. The sample records roughly 500,000 distinct CDR3 sequences, roughly 43% being singletons. No antigen has been identified for these receptors. Sequencing used cultured PBMCs, obtained from culture after CMV antigen stimulation. These receptors were collected from a human donor in good health (CMV status not recorded). Some clones in this sample may be carry-over from other donors' samples. Both conserved end residues are part of each CDR3. Each record gives: D gene, clone size, J gene, V gene, CDR3 DNA, CDR3 protein. A D gene is named only where the DNA matches it firmly. Not every row has a clone size; where given, it reads once, few, many or a size class.

-	few	TRBJ1-2	TRBV6-1	TGTGCCAGCCACCCACAGCGGAACTATGGCTACACCTTC	CASHPQRNYGYTF
TRBD1	-	TRBJ2-7	TRBV29-1	TGCAGCGTTGCCGGGACAGGCACTTACGAGCAGTACTTC	CSVAGTGTYEQYF
-	-	TRBJ2-7	TRBV6-5	TGTGCCAGCAGTTACTCGTGTACAACCTACGAGCAGTACTTC	CASSYSCTTYEQYF
-	few	TRBJ1-2	TRBV6-1	TGTGCCAGCAGGGACAGCTCTAACTATGGCTACACCTTC	CASRDSSNYGYTF
TRBD1	-	TRBJ1-6	TRBV20-1	TGCAGTGCTAGCAGGGGGGTTTCACCCCTCCACTTT	CSASRGVSPLHF
-	-	TRBJ2-3	TRBV7-6	TGTGCCAGCAGCCGGACAGTGCTCACAGATACGCAGTATTTT	CASSRTVLTDTQYF
-	few	TRBJ2-5	TRBV5-1	TGCGCCAGCAGCTTGGTCTCTAGGGAAGAGACCCAGTACTTC	CASSLVSREETQYF
-	-	TRBJ1-4	TRBV18	TGTGCCACCGCGTCGGCAAATAATGAAAAACTGTTTTTT	CATASANNEKLFF
-	-	TRBJ1-6	TRBV28	TGTGCCAGCGGTCCGCTCCGGTCCCTCCACTTT	CASGPLRSLHF
TRBD1	-	TRBJ2-2	TRBV5-1	TGCGCCAGCAGCCTGTACGGGACAGAAGGGACCGGGGAGCTGTTTTTT	CASSLYGTEGTGELFF
TRBD1	few	TRBJ2-7	TRBV7-2	TGTGCCAGCAGCCGCCGGGACAGCTACGAGCAGTACTTC	CASSRRDSYEQYF
-	-	TRBJ1-5	TRBV12-3/TRBV12-4	TGTGCCAGCAGTTTAGAGGGGGGGACTATCAATCAGCCCCAGCATTTT	CASSLEGGTINQPQHF
TRBD2	few	TRBJ2-1	TRBV7-6	TGTGCCAGGGGGGGGGGAGACTCCTACAATGAGCAGTTCTTC	CARGGGDSYNEQFF
TRBD2	-	TRBJ2-3	TRBV14	TGTGCCAGCAGCCGAAGACTAGCCGCGAATACGCAGTATTTT	CASSRRLAANTQYF
-	few	TRBJ2-1	TRBV12-3/TRBV12-4	TGTGCCAGCAGTTCGGGACGGCTTTTGGAGCAGTTCTTC	CASSSGRLLEQFF
TRBD2	-	TRBJ2-3	TRBV4-2	TGTGCCAGCAGCCGCGTCCTAGCGGGGGACACAGATACGCAGTATTTT	CASSRVLAGDTDTQYF
-	-	TRBJ2-1	TRBV12-3/TRBV12-4	TGTGCCAGCAGCCCCCCGGGAGAGAGGGGGTGGGGGAATGAGCAGTTCTTC	CASSPPGERGWGNEQFF
-	few	TRBJ1-5	TRBV20-1	TGCAGTGCCGCTCGAGGGCGCCAGCCCCAGCATTTT	CSAARGRQPQHF
-	-	TRBJ2-7	TRBV28	TGTGCCAGCAGTTTCCGCCGCCTCTACGAGCAGTACTTC	CASSFRRLYEQYF
-	-	TRBJ2-5	TRBV7-6	TGTGCCAGCAGCCCAACGGAGTCCCAAGAGACCCAGTACTTC	CASSPTESQETQYF
TRBD1	few	TRBJ1-2	TRBV6-1	TGTGCCAGCACCCCGGGACAGGCGATCTATGGCTACACCTTC	CASTPGQAIYGYTF
-	-	TRBJ2-7	TRBV10-3	TGTGCCATCAGTTCGGTAGATTTCGGGTACGAGCAGTACTTC	CAISSVDFGYEQYF
-	-	TRBJ2-3	TRBV12-3/TRBV12-4	TGTGCCAGCAGTTACTCTCGTCCGGATACGCAGTATTTT	CASSYSRPDTQYF
TRBD2	-	TRBJ2-1	TRBV19	TGTGCCAGTAGCGGGACTAGCGGGATCTACAATGAGCAGTTCTTC	CASSGTSGIYNEQFF
-	few	TRBJ2-3	TRBV18	TGTGCCAGCTCACAAACTAGGGGAGGAGATACGCAGTATTTT	CASSQTRGGDTQYF
-	many	TRBJ2-7	TRBV12-3/TRBV12-4	TGTGCCAGCAGCTTTGGCTACGAGCAGTACTTC	CASSFGYEQYF
-	-	TRBJ1-5	TRBV2	TGTGCCAGCAGTGAAAGTCCTCCAGGGACTCAGCCCCAGCATTTT	CASSESPPGTQPQHF
-	-	TRBJ1-5	TRBV7-2	TGTGCCAGCAGCTTAAAACATGGCAATCAGCCCCAGCATTTT	CASSLKHGNQPQHF
TRBD1	-	TRBJ1-2	TRBV12-3/TRBV12-4	TGTGCCAGCAGTCCTGGACAGGGTGGGGACTATGGCTACACCTTC	CASSPGQGGDYGYTF
-	-	TRBJ2-7	TRBV7-9	TGTGCCAGCAGCCTCCCCGGGTCTAGCGCATCCTACGAGCAGTACTTC	CASSLPGSSASYEQYF
TRBD1	-	TRBJ1-6	TRBV27	TGTGCCAGCAGTCTCACCTCAGACAGGGGGAGCTCCTATAATTCACCCCTCCACTTT	CASSLTSDRGSSYNSPLHF
TRBD2	-	TRBJ2-2	TRBV10-3	TGTGCCTCTTCTAATCAGCGGGGTTACACCGGGGAGCTGTTTTTT	CASSNQRGYTGELFF
-	many	TRBJ1-4	TRBV7-2	TGTGCCAGCAGCTCGGGAGAAAAACTGTTTTTT	CASSSGEKLFF
TRBD1	few	TRBJ1-1	TRBV7-2	TGTGCCAGCAGTAACCGAAGGGGGCAAGGCGATGAAGCTTTCTTT	CASSNRRGQGDEAFF
TRBD1	-	TRBJ1-2	TRBV4-1	TGTGCCAGCAGCCATTCAAACCGGGACAGGGGGGCGAAGGCCTATGGCTACACCTTC	CASSHSNRDRGAKAYGYTF
TRBD1	-	TRBJ2-1	TRBV7-2	TGTGCCAGCAGCTTAGTAGGGACAGGGACCTACAATGAGCAGTTCTTC	CASSLVGTGTYNEQFF
-	once	TRBJ2-3	TRBV23-1	TGCGCCAGCGGACCGGGACTTCTCACAGATACGCAGTATTTT	CASGPGLLTDTQYF
-	-	TRBJ2-3	TRBV12-3/TRBV12-4	TGTGCCAGCACCCAGGGAGTTTCCTACACCACAGATACGCAGTATTTT	CASTQGVSYTTDTQYF
TRBD1	-	TRBJ1-4	TRBV7-8	TGTGCCAGCAGCCGGACAGGGCTGGGGCAAAAACTGTTTTTT	CASSRTGLGQKLFF
-	-	TRBJ2-3	TRBV7-9	TGTGCCAGCAGCCCCCAGAAGTTCACAGATACGCAGTATTTT	CASSPQKFTDTQYF
-	-	TRBJ2-5	TRBV7-2	TGTGCCAGCAGCTTAGCGGGGGGGACATATGGGACCCAGTACTTC	CASSLAGGTYGTQYF
TRBD1	-	TRBJ2-1	TRBV12-3/TRBV12-4	TGTGCCAGCAGTTTGGGGACAGGGAAAGAGCAGTTCTTC	CASSLGTGKEQFF
TRBD2	few	TRBJ2-5	TRBV7-2	TGTGCCAGCACCCGGGGGGGCCACCGGGCCCCGGGAGAGACCCAGTACTTC	CASTRGGHRAPGETQYF
TRBD1	-	TRBJ1-4	TRBV12-3/TRBV12-4	TGTGCCAGCGGACTCCCGGGACAGGGTGATGAAAAACTGTTTTTT	CASGLPGQGDEKLFF
-	-	TRBJ2-1	TRBV7-2	TGTGCCAGCAGCTTAGCTTTTAGCTCCTACAATGAGCAGTTCTTC	CASSLAFSSYNEQFF